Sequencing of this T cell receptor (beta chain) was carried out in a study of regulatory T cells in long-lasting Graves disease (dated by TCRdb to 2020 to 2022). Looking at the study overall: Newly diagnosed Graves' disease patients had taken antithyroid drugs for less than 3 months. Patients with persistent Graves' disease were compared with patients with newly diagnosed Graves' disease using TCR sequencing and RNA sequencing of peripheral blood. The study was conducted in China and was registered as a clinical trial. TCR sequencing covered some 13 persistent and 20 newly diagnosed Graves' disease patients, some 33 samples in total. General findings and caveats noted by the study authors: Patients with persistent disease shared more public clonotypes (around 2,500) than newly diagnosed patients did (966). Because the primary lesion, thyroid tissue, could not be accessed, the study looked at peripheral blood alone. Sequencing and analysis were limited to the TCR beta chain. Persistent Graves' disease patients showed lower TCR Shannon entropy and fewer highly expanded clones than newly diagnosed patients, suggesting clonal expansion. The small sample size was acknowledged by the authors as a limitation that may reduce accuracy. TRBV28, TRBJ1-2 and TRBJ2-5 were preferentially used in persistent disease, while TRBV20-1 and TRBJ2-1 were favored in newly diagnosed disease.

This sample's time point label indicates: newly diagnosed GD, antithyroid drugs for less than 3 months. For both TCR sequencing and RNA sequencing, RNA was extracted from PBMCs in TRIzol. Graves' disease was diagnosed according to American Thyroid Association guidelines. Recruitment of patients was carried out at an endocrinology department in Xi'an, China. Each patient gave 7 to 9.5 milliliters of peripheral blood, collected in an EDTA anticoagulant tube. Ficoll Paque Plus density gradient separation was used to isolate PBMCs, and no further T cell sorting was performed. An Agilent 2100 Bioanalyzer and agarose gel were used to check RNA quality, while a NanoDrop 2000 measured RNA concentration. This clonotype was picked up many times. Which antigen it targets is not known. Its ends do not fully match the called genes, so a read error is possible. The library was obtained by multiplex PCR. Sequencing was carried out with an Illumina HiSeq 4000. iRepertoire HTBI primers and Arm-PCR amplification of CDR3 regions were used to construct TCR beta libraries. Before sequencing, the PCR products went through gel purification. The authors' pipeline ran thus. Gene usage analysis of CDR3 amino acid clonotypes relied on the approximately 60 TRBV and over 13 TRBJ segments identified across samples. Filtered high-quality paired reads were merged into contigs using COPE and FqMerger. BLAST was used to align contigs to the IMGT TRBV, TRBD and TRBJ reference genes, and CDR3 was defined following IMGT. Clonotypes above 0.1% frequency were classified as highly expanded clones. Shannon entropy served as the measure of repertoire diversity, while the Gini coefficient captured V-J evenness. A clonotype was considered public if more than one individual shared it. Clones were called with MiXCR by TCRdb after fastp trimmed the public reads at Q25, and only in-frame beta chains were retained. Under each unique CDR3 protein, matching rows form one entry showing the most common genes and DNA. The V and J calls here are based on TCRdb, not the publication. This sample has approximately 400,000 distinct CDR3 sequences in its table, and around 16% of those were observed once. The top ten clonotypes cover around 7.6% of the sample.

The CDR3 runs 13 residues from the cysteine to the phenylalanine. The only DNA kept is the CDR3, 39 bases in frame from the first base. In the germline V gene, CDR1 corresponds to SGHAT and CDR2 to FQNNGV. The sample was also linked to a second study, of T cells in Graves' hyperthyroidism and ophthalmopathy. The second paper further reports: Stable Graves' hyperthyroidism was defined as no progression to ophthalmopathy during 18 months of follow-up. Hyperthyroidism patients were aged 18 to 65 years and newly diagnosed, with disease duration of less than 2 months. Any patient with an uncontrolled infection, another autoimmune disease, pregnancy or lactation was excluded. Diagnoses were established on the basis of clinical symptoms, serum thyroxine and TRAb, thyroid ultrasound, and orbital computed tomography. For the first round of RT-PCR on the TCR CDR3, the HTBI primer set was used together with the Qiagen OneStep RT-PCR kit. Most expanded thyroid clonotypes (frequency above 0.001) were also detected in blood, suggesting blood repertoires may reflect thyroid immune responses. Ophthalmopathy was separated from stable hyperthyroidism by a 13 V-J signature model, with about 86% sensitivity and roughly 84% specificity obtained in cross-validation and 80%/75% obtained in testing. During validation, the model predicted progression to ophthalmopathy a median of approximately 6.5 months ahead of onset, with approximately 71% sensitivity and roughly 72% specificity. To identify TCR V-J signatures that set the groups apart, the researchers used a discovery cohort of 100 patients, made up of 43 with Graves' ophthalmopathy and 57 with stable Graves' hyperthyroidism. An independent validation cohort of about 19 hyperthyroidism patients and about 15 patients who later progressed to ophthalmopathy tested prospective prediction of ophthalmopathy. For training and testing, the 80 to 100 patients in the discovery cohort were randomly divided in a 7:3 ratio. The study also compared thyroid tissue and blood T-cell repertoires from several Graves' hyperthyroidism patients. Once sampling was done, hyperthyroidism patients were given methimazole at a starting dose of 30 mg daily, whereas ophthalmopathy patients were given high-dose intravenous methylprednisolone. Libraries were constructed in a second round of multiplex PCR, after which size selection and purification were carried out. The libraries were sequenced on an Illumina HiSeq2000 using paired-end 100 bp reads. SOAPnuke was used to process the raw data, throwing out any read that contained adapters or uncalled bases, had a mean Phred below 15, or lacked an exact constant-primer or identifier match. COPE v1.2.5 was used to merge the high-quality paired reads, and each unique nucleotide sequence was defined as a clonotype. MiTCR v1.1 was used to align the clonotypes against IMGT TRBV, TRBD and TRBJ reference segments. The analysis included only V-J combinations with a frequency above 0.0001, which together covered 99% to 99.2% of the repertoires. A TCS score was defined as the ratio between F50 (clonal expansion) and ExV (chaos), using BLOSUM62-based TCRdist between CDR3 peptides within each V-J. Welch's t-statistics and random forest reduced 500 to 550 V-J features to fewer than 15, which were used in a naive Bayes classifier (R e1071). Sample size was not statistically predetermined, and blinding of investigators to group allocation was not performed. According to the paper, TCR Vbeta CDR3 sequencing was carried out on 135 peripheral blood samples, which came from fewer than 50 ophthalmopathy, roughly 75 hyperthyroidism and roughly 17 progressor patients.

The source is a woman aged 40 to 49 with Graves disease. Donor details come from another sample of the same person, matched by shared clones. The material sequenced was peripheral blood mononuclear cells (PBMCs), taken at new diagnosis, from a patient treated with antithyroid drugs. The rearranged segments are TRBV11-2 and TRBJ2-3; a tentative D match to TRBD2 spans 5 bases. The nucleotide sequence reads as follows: TGTGCCAGCAGCTTAGATTTCGGGGATACGCGGTATTTT. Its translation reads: CASSLDFGDTRYF.